This T cell receptor beta chain derives from a study of T cell clonotyping in hematopoietic cell transplantation. Generated by immunoSEQ multiplex PCR, the TCRdb table keeps only in-frame clones and is missing some. The table records fewer than 100,000 clones, 90% to 97% of them present only once. Noted time point: recipient sample about 28 days before transplant, after cytoreduction. Germline V gene sequence: CDR1 SNHLY, CDR2 FYNNEI. This CDR3 contains 14 residues. V lost 5 bases and J lost 6, with 14 bases in between. The sequence came from a woman aged 50 to 60 with acute myeloid leukemia. Some clones in this sample may be carry-over from other donors' samples. The sample here was peripheral blood mononuclear cells, taken before stem cell transplant. The rearrangement links TRBV2 to TRBJ1-5; D possibly corresponds to TRBD1 (6 bases). For the CDR3, the DNA is TGTGCCAGCAGTCGAAACACAGGGATTCAGCCCCAGCATTTT. Translating gives CASSRNTGIQPQHF.